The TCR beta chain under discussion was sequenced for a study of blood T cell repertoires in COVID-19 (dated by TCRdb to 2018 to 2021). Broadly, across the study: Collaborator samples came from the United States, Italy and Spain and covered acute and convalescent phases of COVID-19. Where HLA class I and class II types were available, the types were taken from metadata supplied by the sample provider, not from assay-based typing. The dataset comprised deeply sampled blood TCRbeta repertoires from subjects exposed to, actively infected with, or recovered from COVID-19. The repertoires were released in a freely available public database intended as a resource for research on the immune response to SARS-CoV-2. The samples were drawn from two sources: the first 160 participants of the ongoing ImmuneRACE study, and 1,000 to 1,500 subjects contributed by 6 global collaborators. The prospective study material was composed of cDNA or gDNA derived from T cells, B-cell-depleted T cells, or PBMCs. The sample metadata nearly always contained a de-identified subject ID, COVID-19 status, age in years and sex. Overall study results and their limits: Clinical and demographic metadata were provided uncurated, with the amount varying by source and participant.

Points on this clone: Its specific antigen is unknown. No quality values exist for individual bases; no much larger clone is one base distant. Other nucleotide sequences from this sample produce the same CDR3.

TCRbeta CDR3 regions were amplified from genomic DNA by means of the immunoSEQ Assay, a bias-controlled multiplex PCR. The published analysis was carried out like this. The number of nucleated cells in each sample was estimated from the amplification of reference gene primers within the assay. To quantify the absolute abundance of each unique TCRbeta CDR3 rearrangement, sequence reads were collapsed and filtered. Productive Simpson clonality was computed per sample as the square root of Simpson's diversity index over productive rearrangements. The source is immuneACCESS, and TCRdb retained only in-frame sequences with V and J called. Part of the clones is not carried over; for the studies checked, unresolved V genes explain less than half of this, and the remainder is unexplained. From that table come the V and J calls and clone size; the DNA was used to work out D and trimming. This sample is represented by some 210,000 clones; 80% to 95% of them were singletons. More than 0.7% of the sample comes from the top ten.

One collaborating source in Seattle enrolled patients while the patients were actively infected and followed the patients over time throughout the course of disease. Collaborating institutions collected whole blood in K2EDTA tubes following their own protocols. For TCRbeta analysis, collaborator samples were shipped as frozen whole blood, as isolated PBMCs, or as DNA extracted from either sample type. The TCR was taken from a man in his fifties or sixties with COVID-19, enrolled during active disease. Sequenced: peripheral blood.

The DNA is TGTGCCAGCAGCCAGGGTAGCAATCAGCCCCAGCATTTT. It translates as CASSQGSNQPQHF. The sequence joins TRBV7-9 to TRBJ1-5; the D segment could be TRBD1, given 5 matching bases. The CDR3 runs 13 residues from the cysteine to the phenylalanine. Only the CDR3 region is kept as DNA, spanning 39 bases read in frame from base 1. V lost 5 bases and J lost 0 bases; the stretch between them is 5 bases long. The germline V gene (reference sequence) sets CDR1 to SEHNR and CDR2 to FQNEAQ. With the portions outside the CDR3 filled from the reference TRBV7-9 and TRBJ1-5 genes, the complete variable region becomes DTGVSQNPRHKITKRGQNVTFRCDPISEHNRLYWYRQTLGQGPEFLTYFQNEAQLEKSRLLSDRFSAERPKGSFSTLEIQRTEQGDSAMYLCASSQGSNQPQHFGDGTRLSIL.